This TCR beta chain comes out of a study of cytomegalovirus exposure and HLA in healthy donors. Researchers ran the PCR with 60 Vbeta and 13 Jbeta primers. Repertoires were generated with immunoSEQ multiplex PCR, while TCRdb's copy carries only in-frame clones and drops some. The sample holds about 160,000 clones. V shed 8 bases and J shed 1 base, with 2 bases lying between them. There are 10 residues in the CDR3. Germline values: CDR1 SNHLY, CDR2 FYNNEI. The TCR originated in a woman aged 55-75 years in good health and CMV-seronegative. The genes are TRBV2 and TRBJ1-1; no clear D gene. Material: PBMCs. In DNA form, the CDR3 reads TGTGCCAGCCGGAACACTGAAGCTTTCTTT. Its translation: CASRNTEAFF.